Below are 7 T cell receptor beta chains sequenced from a single sample in a study of shared clonotypes between healthy human individuals. Assay used: immunoSEQ multiplex PCR; TCRdb lists only in-frame clones, some missing. This repertoire shows around 2.1 million clones, 85% to 95% found once; its top ten account for about 1.5%. Naive CD8 cells were CD45RO-negative, positively selected for CCR7, excluding terminally differentiated effector memory CD45RA+ cells. The sample consisted of naive CD8+ T cells from PBMCs. These receptor sequences come from a man aged 18-30 years in good health. Some clones in this sample may be carry-over from other donors' samples.

CDR3 sequence reads: CAAYSQGSSYNEQFF. The CDR3 nucleotides read TGTGCCGCCTACTCTCAGGGGAGCTCCTACAATGAGCAGTTCTTC. This chain connects TRBV2 to TRBJ2-1, with a weak D call TRBD1 (6 bases). Looked up from germline, CDR1 is SNHLY and CDR2 is FYNNEI. The CDR3 consists of 15 residues. V was shortened by 11 bases and J by 0 bases, with 17 bases between the two germline ends.

As regards this clone: Different DNA sequences within this sample yield the same CDR3. The chain couples TRBV15 to TRBJ2-7, with D possibly being TRBD2 (6 bases). The V gene lost 1 base and the J gene lost 2 bases, with 9 bases spanning the gap. The CDR3 is 14 amino acids. Germline-derived CDR1 and CDR2 are LNHNV and YYDKDF (reference sequence). CDR3 loop: CATSRGAGPYEQYF. CDR3 DNA sequence: TGTGCCACCAGCAGAGGGGCGGGACCCTACGAGCAGTACTTC.

This sequence joins TRBV27 and TRBJ1-5; a weak D match, TRBD1 (6 bases). CDR1 and CDR2 from the germline V gene are MNHEY and SMNVEV (reference sequence). Trimming pared 8 bases from V and 4 bases from J, leaving 18 bases between. CDR3 length: 15 amino acids. The CDR3 loop reads CASRSGGRGNQPQHF. CDR3 sequence (DNA): TGTGCCAGCCGGTCCGGGGGGAGGGGGAATCAGCCCCAGCATTTT.

In DNA form, the CDR3 reads TGTGCCAGCAGCCCTCCTTCCCACTATGGCTACACCTTC. Its translation: CASSPPSHYGYTF. The chain has TRBV5-6 and TRBJ1-2; D is unresolved. The CDR3 is 13 amino acids. CDR1 and CDR2 from the germline V gene are SGHDT and YYEEEE. Trimming cost V 4 bases and J 3 bases, with 10 bases left between them.

The chain has TRBV28 and TRBJ2-1, with 11 bases lining up with TRBD2. This CDR3 contains 18 residues. Germline trimming cut 0 bases from V and 4 bases from J; bases unmatched to any gene: 8. Germline values: CDR1 MDHEN, CDR2 SYDVKM. CDR3 coding DNA: TGTGCCAGCAGTTTATGGTCGGGGACTAGCGGCCTATACAATGAGCAGTTCTTC. This codes for CASSLWSGTSGLYNEQFF.

This clone occurred once. The chain carries TRBV27 and TRBJ2-3, with D possibly TRBD2 on 6 matching bases. Trimming stripped 8 bases from V and 4 bases from J, with 16 bases between. The length of the CDR3 is 14 residues. CDR1 is MNHEY and CDR2 is SMNVEV in the germline V gene (reference sequence). CDR3 sequence: CASRRGELSDTQYF. The CDR3 nucleotides read TGTGCCAGCCGGCGGGGAGAATTGTCAGATACGCAGTATTTT.

With respect to this clone: Different DNA sequences within this sample yield the same CDR3. V usage is TRBV27 and J usage is TRBJ2-7; D remains unclear. The CDR3 length is 11 residues. The V end was cut by 7 bases, the J end by 3 bases, with 7 bases between. Germline V gene lookup returns CDR1 MNHEY and CDR2 SMNVEV (reference sequence). CDR3 DNA sequence: TGTGCCAGCACTCGAGGCTACGAGCAGTACTTC. This sequence encodes CASTRGYEQYF.